This T cell receptor beta chain was observed in a study of blood T cell repertoires in COVID-19. Study-level background: From the United States, Italy and Spain came samples of acute and convalescent COVID-19. The analysed material was cDNA or gDNA that came from T cells, B-cell-depleted T cells, or PBMCs.

Authors' analysis steps: Researchers report that nucleated cell counts were estimated from reference gene primer amplification. Profiling relied on immunoSEQ multiplex PCR, and the TCRdb table lists in-frame clones only, not all of them. For V, J and clone size, that table is used; D and trimming come from the DNA. The data hold about 250,000 clones, with 85% observed a single time. This clone was seen more than once but under ten times. The CDR3 extends over 12 amino acids. The J segment lost 13 bases and the V segment lost 6 bases, leaving 9 bases of the junction unmatched. V gene TRBV12-3 or TRBV12-4 combines with J gene TRBJ2-1; the match to TRBD2 covers 7 bases. This receptor was identified in a man in his forties or fifties with active or convalescent COVID-19. The sequenced sample was peripheral blood. CDR3 bases: TGTGCCAGCAGCCCGGGACCAGCGGGACAGTTCTTC. Protein sequence: CASSPGPAGQFF.